This TCR beta chain was documented in a study of blood T cell repertoires in COVID-19. Between the trimmed V and J ends, which lost 2 bases and 0 bases, there was a span of 11 bases. Germline V lookup: CDR1 SGHNT, CDR2 YYREEE (reference sequence). The CDR3 covers 16 residues. Authors' methods: By means of reference gene primer amplification, nucleated cell counts were estimated. Profiling relied on immunoSEQ multiplex PCR, and the TCRdb table lists in-frame clones only, not all of them. V, J and clone size derive from that table, while D and trimming were established from the DNA sequence. This sample has 70,000 or so clones; roughly 90% occur once, and the top ten carry 2%.

The chain employs TRBV5-4 and TRBJ1-4, with D perhaps matching TRBD1 (5 bases). The TCR sequence derives from a man in his thirties or forties with acute or convalescent COVID-19. Material: peripheral blood. The chain's CDR3 is CASSLRGTTTNEKLFF. The CDR3, as DNA: TGTGCCAGCAGCTTACGGGGGACGACAACTAATGAAAAACTGTTTTTT.